The 4 T cell receptor beta chains below all came from one sample that was sequenced in a study of T cells after yellow fever vaccination. Using its own MiXCR run on the 5' RACE reads, TCRdb lists one record per CDR3 protein. The sample lists about 200,000 distinct CDR3 sequences; 3% to 4% were seen once. Sequences were derived from CD4+ T cells sorted from PBMCs, sampled 10 days after the yellow fever booster vaccination. The receptors here all came from a man aged 18 to 29 who received the YFV17D yellow fever vaccine.

The sample holds many counts of this clonotype. The chain couples TRBV7-2 to TRBJ1-5, with a tentative D call TRBD1 (5 bases). The ends were cut back, 5 bases at V and 1 base at J, with 12 bases in the middle. CDR1 is SGHTA, CDR2 FQGNSA, per germline. The CDR3 runs 15 residues. The CDR3 loop is CASSTAWGSNQPQHF. In DNA form, the CDR3 reads TGTGCCAGCAGCACCGCTTGGGGCAGCAATCAGCCCCAGCATTTT. The whole variable domain, filled in from reference TRBV7-2 and TRBJ1-5, reads GAGVSQSPSNKVTEKGKDVELRCDPISGHTALYWYRQSLGQGLEFLIYFQGNSAPDKSGLPSDRFSAERTGGSVSTLTIQRTQQEDSAVYLCASSTAWGSNQPQHFGDGTRLSIL.

The chain links TRBV19 to TRBJ1-1; D is perhaps TRBD1 (6 bases). Germline V gene sequence: CDR1 LNHDA, CDR2 SQIVND (reference sequence). The CDR3 is made up of 16 amino acids. V gave up 7 bases and J gave up 7 bases, with 25 bases separating them. The CDR3: CASNAYSRGRGDEAFF. CDR3 sequence (DNA): TGTGCCAGTAACGCTTACAGCCGGGGGCGCGGGGATGAAGCTTTCTTT.

Ten or more counts support this clonotype. This chain links TRBV7-6 with TRBJ1-5; D not resolved. V lost 5 bases, J lost 10 bases, and 15 bases lay in between. This CDR3 has 13 residues. Germline-derived CDR1 and CDR2 are SGHVS and FNYEAQ. Here the CDR3 DNA reads TGTGCCAGCAGCCTAAGGATGTTGGAACCCCAGCATTTT. Amino acids: CASSLRMLEPQHF.

This clonotype has a count of ten or more. The chain couples TRBV30 to TRBJ2-3; 8 nucleotides match TRBD2. Trimming cost V 7 bases and J 0 bases; bases outside gene matches: 6. The CDR3 is made up of 14 amino acids. CDR1 GTSNPN and CDR2 SVGIG come from the germline V gene (reference sequence). In nucleotides, the CDR3 is TGTGCCTCGGGGGGGACTTCTAGCACAGATACGCAGTATTTT. Residues: CASGGTSSTDTQYF.